This is a list of T cell receptor beta chains from one sample in a study of CD8+ T cells in alopecia areata. Profiled with immunoSEQ multiplex PCR; TCRdb holds only in-frame clones, not every one. The sample holds around 140,000 clones, around 83% seen once. Sample: CD8+ T cells sorted from blood, taken at week 4, from a patient treated with tofacitinib. Receptors originate from a human donor with alopecia areata. Each CDR3 is given with its conserved first and last residue. D genes are given only for firm matches. Clone size, where shown, is once, few, many, or a class for clones that have expanded.

D	size	J	V	DNA	CDR3
-	-	TRBJ1-6	TRBV14	TGTGCCAGCAGCCAGCGGGACAATTGGAACTCACCCCTCCACTTT	CASSQRDNWNSPLHF
-	-	TRBJ2-1	TRBV12-5	TGTGCTAGTGGTTTGGCGGACAGACCTCTGGATGAGCAGTTCTTC	CASGLADRPLDEQFF
TRBD2	-	TRBJ2-1	TRBV11-2	TGTGCCAGCAGCTTAGATGCACTAGCGGGCATAAAGAGCTCCTACAATGAGCAGTTCTTC	CASSLDALAGIKSSYNEQFF
-	few	TRBJ1-1	TRBV19	TGTGCCAGTAGGCAAGGGTTGACCACTGAAGCTTTCTTT	CASRQGLTTEAFF
TRBD1	-	TRBJ2-1	TRBV5-1	TGCGCCAGCAGCTTGGGGACAGGGGGCACCGACAATGAGCAGTTCTTC	CASSLGTGGTDNEQFF
TRBD1	-	TRBJ1-1	TRBV5-1	TGCGCCAGCAGCCCCCAGACAGGGGTCACTGAAGCTTTCTTT	CASSPQTGVTEAFF
-	-	TRBJ2-7	TRBV30	TGTGCCTGGAGTATTGGGGGAGAGGAGCAGTACTTC	CAWSIGGEEQYF
-	once	TRBJ2-1	TRBV2	TGTGCCACTCGGACCCCGTGGAGCTCCTACAATGAGCAGTTCTTC	CATRTPWSSYNEQFF
-	-	TRBJ2-1	TRBV6-6	TGTGCCAGCAGTTACCCAGGCTACAATGAGCAGTTCTTC	CASSYPGYNEQFF
TRBD2	few	TRBJ2-2	TRBV4-1	TGCGCCAGCAGCCGCCCGACTAGCGGGAGGGCCGGGGAGCTGTTTTTT	CASSRPTSGRAGELFF
-	-	TRBJ2-5	TRBV27	TGTGCCAGCAGTCCCAACGAGGCCCACGAGACCCAGTACTTC	CASSPNEAHETQYF
-	-	TRBJ2-1	TRBV30	TGTGCCTGGAGGGACCAGAGGAAATACAATGAGCAGTTCTTC	CAWRDQRKYNEQFF
TRBD1	-	TRBJ1-2	TRBV29-1	TGCAGCGTCCCAGGACAGGGAAACTATGGCTACACCTTC	CSVPGQGNYGYTF
TRBD1	-	TRBJ2-2	TRBV7-9	TGTGCCAGCAGCCCCCGGGACAGGGCTGTTGGAACCGGGGAGCTGTTTTTT	CASSPRDRAVGTGELFF
-	-	TRBJ2-1	TRBV29-1	TGCAGCGCCAAACGACAGGACAATGAGCAGTTCTTC	CSAKRQDNEQFF
-	-	TRBJ2-7	TRBV28	TGTGCCAGCAAAGCAGGGGACTCCTACGAGCAGTACTTC	CASKAGDSYEQYF
TRBD2	-	TRBJ2-7	TRBV7-9	TGTGCCAGCAGCTACGGGAGCGGGATGGTGTACGAGCAGTACTTC	CASSYGSGMVYEQYF
TRBD1	few	TRBJ2-5	TRBV30	TGTGCCTGGAGTAGCGACAGGGGGACCCAGTACTTC	CAWSSDRGTQYF
-	-	TRBJ1-1	TRBV7-6	TGTGCCAGCAGCTTAGCCCGTGGGGACACTGAAGCTTTCTTT	CASSLARGDTEAFF
-	-	TRBJ2-7	TRBV30	TGTGCCTGGAGTGCTAATGGCGGTTACTACGAGCAGTACTTC	CAWSANGGYYEQYF
TRBD2	-	TRBJ2-7	TRBV10-3	TGTGCCATCACACAGACCGGGGGGTACGAGCAGTACTTC	CAITQTGGYEQYF
-	-	TRBJ2-1	TRBV30	TGTGCCTGGGAGACTAGTGGTGAGCAGTTCTTC	CAWETSGEQFF
TRBD1	once	TRBJ1-2	TRBV29-1	TGCAGCGTGGACCCGGGACAGAGGGATGGCTACACCTTC	CSVDPGQRDGYTF
-	few	TRBJ2-1	TRBV10-3	TGTGCCATCAGTGATGTCGGGTCGACCGTTATCTACAATGAGCAGTTCTTC	CAISDVGSTVIYNEQFF
-	few	TRBJ1-2	TRBV4-1	TGCGCCAGCAGCCAAGTACAGTCCCTGGGGGGCTACACCTTC	CASSQVQSLGGYTF
-	-	TRBJ2-2	TRBV4-1	TGCGCCAGCAGTACAGTATGGACGAACACCGGGGAGCTGTTTTTT	CASSTVWTNTGELFF